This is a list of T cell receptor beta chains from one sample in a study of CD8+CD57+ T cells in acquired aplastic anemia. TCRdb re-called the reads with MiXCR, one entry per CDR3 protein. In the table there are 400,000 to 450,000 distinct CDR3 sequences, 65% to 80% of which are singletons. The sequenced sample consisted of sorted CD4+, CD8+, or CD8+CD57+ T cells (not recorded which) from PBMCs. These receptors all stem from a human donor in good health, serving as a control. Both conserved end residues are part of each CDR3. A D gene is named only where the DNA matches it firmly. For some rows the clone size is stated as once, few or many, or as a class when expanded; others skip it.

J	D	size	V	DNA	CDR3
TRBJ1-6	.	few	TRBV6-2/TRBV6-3	TGTGCCAGCAGGGACTTGGGGTATAATTCACCCCTCCACTTT	CASRDLGYNSPLHF
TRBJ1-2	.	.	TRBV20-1	TGCAGTGCTAGTCCAACCGGGGCAGATAGCTACACCTTC	CSASPTGADSYTF
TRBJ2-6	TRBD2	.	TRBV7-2	TGTGCCAGCAGCTCAGATGGGGGGGAAGGAAGAGACCTAACTTTC	CASSSDGGEGRDLTF
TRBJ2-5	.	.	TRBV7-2	.	CASSATMGSPLHFGF
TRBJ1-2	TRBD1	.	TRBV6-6	TGTGCCAGCAGTGAGACAGGGGCTGGCGTTGGCTACACCTTC	CASSETGAGVGYTF
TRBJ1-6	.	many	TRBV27	TGTGCCGCAGGATTGTTTCCACCCCTCCACTTT	CAAGLFPPLHF
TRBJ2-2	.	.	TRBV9	TGTGCCAGCAGAGAAGGGCCCCGCACGGGCGAGCTGTTTTTT	CASREGPRTGELFF
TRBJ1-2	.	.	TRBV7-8	TGTGCCAGCAGCTTAGTCGCCCCGGGCTATGGCTACACCTTC	CASSLVAPGYGYTF
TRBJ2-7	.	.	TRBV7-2	TGTGCCAGCAGCTTATTTGCTTCAGGGAATTACGAGCAGTACTTC	CASSLFASGNYEQYF
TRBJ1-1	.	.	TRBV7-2	TGCGCCTGCAGCTTAGGTCGGGGCACTGAAGCTTTCTTT	CACSLGRGTEAFF
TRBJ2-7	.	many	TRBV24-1	TGTGCCACCAGTGATCCAGAGAGGGTCTCCTACGAGCAGTACTTC	CATSDPERVSYEQYF
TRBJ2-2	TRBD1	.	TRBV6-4	TGTGCCAGCAGTGTTAGCCGGACAGGGGACACCGGGGAGCTGTTTTTT	CASSVSRTGDTGELFF
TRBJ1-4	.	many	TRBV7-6	TGTGCCAGCAGCTGGGGAAAACTGTTTTTT	CASSWGKLFF
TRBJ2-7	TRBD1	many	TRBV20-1	TGCAGTGCTAGTATCCAGGGGGCCAGGTACGAGCAGTACTTC	CSASIQGARYEQYF
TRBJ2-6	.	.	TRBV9	TGTGCCAGCAGCGATAAGAGGGGTGAGACCCACTACTTGACTTTC	CASSDKRGETHYLTF
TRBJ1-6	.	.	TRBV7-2	TGCGCCAGCAGATCAGGGTCGTCCTATAGTTCAGGCCTCCACTTT	CASRSGSSYSSGLHF
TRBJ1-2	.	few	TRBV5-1	TGCGCCAGCAGCTTGCTCCGTGGCGGGGGCTATGGCTACACCTTC	CASSLLRGGGYGYTF
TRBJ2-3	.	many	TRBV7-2	TGTGCCAGCAGCTTAGTTGTTACAAGCACAGATACGCAGTATTTT	CASSLVVTSTDTQYF
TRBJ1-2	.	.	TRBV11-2	TGTGCCAGCAGTGTACAAGGCGGGGACTATGGCTACACCTTC	CASSVQGGDYGYTF
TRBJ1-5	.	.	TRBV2	TGTGCCAGCAGACGGGACATCGGCGGTCAGACGCAGCATTTT	CASRRDIGGQTQHF
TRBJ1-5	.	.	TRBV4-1	TGCGCCAGCAGCCCCCAGGGAGGCAATCAGCCCCAGCATTTT	CASSPQGGNQPQHF
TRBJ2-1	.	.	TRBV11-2	TGTGCTAGCAGCTCGCTAAAAACTCAGCAGTTCTTC	CASSSLKTQQFF
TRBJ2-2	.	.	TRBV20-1	TGCAGTGCTAGAGATTCCTTCAACACCGGGGAGCTGTTTTTT	CSARDSFNTGELFF
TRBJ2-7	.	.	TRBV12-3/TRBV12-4	TGTGCCAGCAGTAAGGACACCTACGAGCAGTACTTC	CASSKDTYEQYF
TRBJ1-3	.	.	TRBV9	TGTGCCAGCAGCCCCCACGGGGAACTGAACTACGAGCCCATATATTTT	CASSPHGELNYEPIYF
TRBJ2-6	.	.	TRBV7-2	TGTGCCAGCAGCTTAGCAAGGGGGGCCAACGCCCTGACTTTC	CASSLARGANALTF
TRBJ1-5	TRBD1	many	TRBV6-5	TGTGCCAGCAGTAAAGACAGGGGTGATCAGCCCCAGCATTTT	CASSKDRGDQPQHF
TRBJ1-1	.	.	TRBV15	TGTGCCACCAGCAGCTTAGGACACCCGAACACTGAAGCTTTCTTT	CATSSLGHPNTEAFF
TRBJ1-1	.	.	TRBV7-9	TGTGCTAGCAGCTTAGTCCCAGCGGGGACCACTCGCGGCGCTTTCTTT	CASSLVPAGTTRGAFF
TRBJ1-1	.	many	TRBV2	TGTGCCAGCAGTGAAGAGAGGAACACTGAAGCTTTCTTT	CASSEERNTEAFF
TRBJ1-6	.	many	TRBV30	TGTGCCTGGAGTACAGGGATTGAGGATTCACCCCTCCACTTT	CAWSTGIEDSPLHF
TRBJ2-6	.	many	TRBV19	TGTGCCAGTAGGCTATATAGCTCTGGGGCCAACGTCCTGACTTTC	CASRLYSSGANVLTF
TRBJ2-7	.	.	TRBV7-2	TGTGCCAGCAGCGCAGGCCAGGCCCACGAGCAGTACTTC	CASSAGQAHEQYF
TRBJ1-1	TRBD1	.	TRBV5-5	TGTGCCAGCAGCAGCACAGGGGGATTGAACACTGAAGCTTTCTTT	CASSSTGGLNTEAFF
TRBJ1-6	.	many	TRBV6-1	TGTGCCAGCCGTCCGGCGCCGGTCGATTCACCCCTCCACTTT	CASRPAPVDSPLHF
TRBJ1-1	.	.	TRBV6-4	TGTGCCAGCAGTCCAGGACCTGAGGACACTGGAGCTTTCTTT	CASSPGPEDTGAFF
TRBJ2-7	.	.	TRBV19	TGTGCCAGTCGCGGACTGTCCGAGCAGTACTTC	CASRGLSEQYF
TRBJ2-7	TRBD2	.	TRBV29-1	TGCAGCGTTGGGACTAGCTCCTACGAGCAGTACTTC	CSVGTSSYEQYF
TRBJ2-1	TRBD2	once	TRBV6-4	TGTGCCATCAGTTACCCGGGGGGGTTCGATGAGCAGTTCTTC	CAISYPGGFDEQFF
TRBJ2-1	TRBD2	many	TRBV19	TGTGCCAGTACGTCCGGGACTAGCGAGCTATACAATGAGCAGTTCTTC	CASTSGTSELYNEQFF
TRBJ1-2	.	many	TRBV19	TGTGCCAGTAGTATATACCCGGGACTAGACTATGGCTACACCTTC	CASSIYPGLDYGYTF
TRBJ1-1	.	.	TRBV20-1	TGCAGTGCTAGTTTACGTCTCTTAGCAGATGAAGCTTTCTTT	CSASLRLLADEAFF
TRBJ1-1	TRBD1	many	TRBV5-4	TGTGCCAGCAGCGCAAGTCCCGGGACAGGGTTGGTCACTGAAGCTTTCTTT	CASSASPGTGLVTEAFF
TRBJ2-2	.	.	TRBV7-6	TGCGCCAGCAGCACGGAACAGGGTACCGGGGAGCAGTTTTTT	CASSTEQGTGEQFF
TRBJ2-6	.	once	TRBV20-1	TGCAGTGCTAGCGCTGGATCTGCCCTCTCTGGGGCCAACGTCCTGACTTTC	CSASAGSALSGANVLTF
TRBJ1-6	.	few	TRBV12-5	TGTGCTAGTACGCGGAGGCGGGGCTCCTATAATTCACCCCTCCACTTT	CASTRRRGSYNSPLHF
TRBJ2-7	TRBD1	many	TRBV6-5	TGTGCCAGCAGAGACAGGGGGCCGGAGTACTTC	CASRDRGPEYF
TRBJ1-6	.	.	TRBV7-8	TGTGCCAGCAGCTTAGGGCGGGGTTTCTCACCCCTCCATTTT	CASSLGRGFSPLHF
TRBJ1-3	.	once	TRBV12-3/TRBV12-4	TGTGCCAGCAAGTCGGTCAGCTCTGGAAACACCATATATTTT	CASKSVSSGNTIYF
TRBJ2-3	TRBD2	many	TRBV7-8	TGTGCCAGCAGCTTATTGGCTAGCGGGGGGTTTGATACGCAGTATTTT	CASSLLASGGFDTQYF
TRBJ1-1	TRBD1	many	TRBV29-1	TGCAGCGTTGTACCGACAGGGGCCCAGAACACTGAAGCTTTCTTT	CSVVPTGAQNTEAFF
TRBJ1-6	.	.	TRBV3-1	TGTGCCAGCAGCTTAGCCCGATCAAATTCACCCCTCCACTTT	CASSLARSNSPLHF
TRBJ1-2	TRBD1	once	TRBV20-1	TGCAGTGCTCGACAGGGGAACTATGGCTACGCCTTC	CSARQGNYGYAF